This T cell receptor beta chain derives from a study of glioma-infiltrating T cells after dendritic cell vaccination (TCRdb year 2016). Regarding the research as a whole: The cohort included around 15 glioblastoma patients drawn from Phase I and II dendritic cell vaccination trials, of whom 9 were newly diagnosed and 6 had recurrent disease. Autologous tumor lysate-pulsed dendritic cell vaccination was administered to the patients between about 2002 and 2012. The vaccine consisted of monocyte-derived dendritic cells cultured approximately seven days with IL-4 and GM-CSF, then pulsed overnight with autologous tumor lysate. Each patient got three intradermal injections of the dendritic cell vaccine, spaced at biweekly intervals, in the arm below the axilla. In glioblastoma patients vaccinated with dendritic cells, deep sequencing of TCR beta CDR3 regions served to measure the amount of tumor-infiltrating lymphocytes and to compare repertoires between tumor and blood. Survival after dendritic cell vaccination was correlated with TCR sequencing metrics, such as TIL content and the overlap between tumor and blood repertoires. Study-wide findings and limitations: Higher estimated pretreatment TIL content predicted longer time to progression and overall survival after dendritic cell vaccination. No direct relationship between TCR clonality and survival was found, suggesting a diverse polyclonal response may matter. The three-group TCR overlap response model was characterized as speculative, and prospective validation of the model was stated to be required. The cohort was small and heterogeneous, with few patients having full blood and tumor sets and even fewer initial-recurrent tumor pairs.

TCRB CDR3 regions were amplified from approximately 2 ug genomic DNA, or all available DNA if less, using the immunoSEQ assay. The multiplex PCR relied on 60 forward primers for TCR V beta segments and 13 reverse primers for J beta segments. To estimate reads per starting template, synthetic control templates were spiked into each sample at limiting dilution. Reads of 87 bp were generated by sequencing on the Illumina HiSeq System. In the original analysis: PCR and sequencing errors were removed by a nearest neighbor algorithm that merged closely related sequences. TCR overlap was measured as the percentage of unique tumor TCR beta sequences that were also present in the peripheral blood of the same patient. TCRdb's version of the immuneACCESS table is confined to in-frame rearrangements and falls short of the full clone set. An unresolved V gene accounts for under half of the shortfall where checked; the remainder is of unknown origin. V, J and clone size are those of that table, while D and trimming were read from the DNA. The sample profile shows under 130,000 clones; 90% of them were found once. 2.5% to 3% of the sample lies in the top ten.

As concerns this clone: Its specific antigen is unknown. It has no much larger one-base neighbor in the sample; base qualities were not kept.

The sample's time point label is to be understood as: after dendritic cell vaccination, including at tumor progression/relapse. Patients were selected for having adequate residual fresh-frozen tumor tissue and more than two years of available survival data. An isocitrate dehydrogenase mutation was not carried by any of the glioblastoma patients, although molecular status was otherwise variable. PBMC collection took place before vaccination, two weeks after the third vaccination, and at tumor progression if progression occurred. The Qiagen DNeasy Blood extraction Kit was used for extraction of genomic DNA. The source of this sequence is a human donor with glioblastoma. Sequencing used blood, obtained after dendritic cell vaccination.

Read as DNA, the sequence is TGCGCCAGCAGCTTGGAGAATACAGGGTCCGAAAAACTGTTTTTT. Its coded protein is CASSLENTGSEKLFF. The V and J genes are TRBV5-1 and TRBJ1-4; the D gene is perhaps TRBD1, from 6 matching bases. From cysteine to phenylalanine, the CDR3 is 15 amino acids long. The retained sequence is limited to the CDR3, 45 bases, with the frame set at the first base. V is shortened by 0 bases, J by 8 bases, and the region joining them spans 14 bases. From a lookup of the germline V gene, CDR1 and CDR2 are SGHRS and YFSETQ.